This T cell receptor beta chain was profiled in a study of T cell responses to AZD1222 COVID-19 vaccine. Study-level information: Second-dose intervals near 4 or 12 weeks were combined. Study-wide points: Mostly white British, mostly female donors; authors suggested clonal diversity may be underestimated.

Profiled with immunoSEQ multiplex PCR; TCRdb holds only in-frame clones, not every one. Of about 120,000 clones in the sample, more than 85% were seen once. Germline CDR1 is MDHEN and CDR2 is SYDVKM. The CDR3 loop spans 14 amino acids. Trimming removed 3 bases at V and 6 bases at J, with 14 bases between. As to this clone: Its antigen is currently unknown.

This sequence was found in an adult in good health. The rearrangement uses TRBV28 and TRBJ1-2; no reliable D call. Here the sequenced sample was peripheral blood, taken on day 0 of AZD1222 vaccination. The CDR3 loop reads CASSFPKVSHGYTF. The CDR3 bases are TGTGCCAGCAGTTTTCCCAAAGTGTCTCATGGCTACACCTTC.